This record looks at one T cell receptor beta chain sequence and its context. Its antigen is still unknown. These data belong to a study of cytomegalovirus exposure and HLA in healthy donors. Overall study context: Out of 150 million to 200 million T cells, an earlier analysis found 117 million unique TCR beta sequences in total.

Findings and caveats of the study: With later analysis, a missense DCLRE1C variant became linked to TCR beta V- and J-gene trimming.

The CDR3 extends over 15 amino acids. CDR1 is SNHLY and CDR2 is FYNNEI in the germline V gene. The V gene end was trimmed by 5 bases and the J gene end by 5 bases; junction bases not matched to a gene: 8. PCR was performed using 60 Vbeta and 13 Jbeta primers. Produced via immunoSEQ multiplex PCR; TCRdb's table is partial and in-frame only. The sample shows 150,000 or so clones, just over 75% of them seen only once. The sequence derives from a middle-aged woman in good health and CMV-seronegative. The sequencing input was PBMCs. The chain is built from TRBV2 and TRBJ2-5; 10 bases fit TRBD2. The CDR3 is CASSSRAGGGETQYF. The DNA of the CDR3 is TGTGCCAGCAGTTCACGAGCGGGAGGGGGGGAGACCCAGTACTTC.